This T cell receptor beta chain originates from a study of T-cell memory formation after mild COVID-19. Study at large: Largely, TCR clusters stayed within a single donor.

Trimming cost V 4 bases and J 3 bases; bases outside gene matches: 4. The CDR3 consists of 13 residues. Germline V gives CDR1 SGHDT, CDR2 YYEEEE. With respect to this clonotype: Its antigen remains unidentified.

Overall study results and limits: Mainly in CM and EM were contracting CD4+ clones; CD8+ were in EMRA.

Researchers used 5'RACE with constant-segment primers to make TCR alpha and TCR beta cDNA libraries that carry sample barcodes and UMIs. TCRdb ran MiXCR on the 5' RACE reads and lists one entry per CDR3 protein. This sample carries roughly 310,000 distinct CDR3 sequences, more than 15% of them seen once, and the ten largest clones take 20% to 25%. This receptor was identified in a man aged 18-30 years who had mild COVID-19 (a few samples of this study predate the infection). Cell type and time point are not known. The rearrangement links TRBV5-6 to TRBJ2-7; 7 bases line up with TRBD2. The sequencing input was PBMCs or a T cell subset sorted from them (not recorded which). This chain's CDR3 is CASSRGLVYEQYF. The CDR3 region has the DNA TGTGCCAGCAGCCGAGGACTAGTCTACGAGCAGTACTTC.